This record looks at one TCR beta chain sequence and its context. It lacks a known antigen. One base away there is no much larger clone; base qualities are not given. Read against the paper, the sample's time point label means: patch test 3, about 24 weeks after DPC sensitization. In light of the paper, this sample's treatment or condition label describes: therapeutic diphenylcyclopropenone sensitization with weekly scalp DPC. Blood at each patch-test visit was drawn before the patch test was applied. Patients were eligible if aged 18 to 70, diagnosed with alopecia and judged suitable for DPC therapy, and pregnant patients were excluded. Total RNA was extracted from unfractionated whole blood collected in Tempus Blood RNA tubes. This entry belongs to a study of human T cells and chemical hapten exposure (dated by TCRdb to the early 2020s). In terms of the full investigation: For sensitization, 2% DPC in acetone was applied to a 2 cm by 2 cm area of upper inner arm skin. In alopecia patients, the study followed how the peripheral blood TCR repertoire changed in vivo over primary and secondary sensitization to diphenylcyclopropenone (DPC), a hapten. Libraries were pooled for sequencing, and per-sample TCR yields varied mainly because of small differences in library volumes within the pool. Blood was sampled from patients pre-sensitization (week 0) and at 2, 6 and about 24 weeks after DPC sensitization. Patch testing was done on the upper back using Finn chambers containing 0.01% DPC, and results were scored after 6 days according to International Contact Dermatitis Research Group standards. The patient cohort, mostly female, included alopecia areata with under or over 50% scalp involvement, alopecia totalis and alopecia universalis. Under 30 alopecia patients gave blood for TCR sequencing at one to four time points (pre-sensitization, 2, 6 and 24 weeks). Patients additionally received weekly therapeutic DPC doses to the scalp throughout the approximately 24-week study period.

The germline V gene specifies LGHNA as CDR1 and YSLEER as CDR2. V lost 4 bases and J lost 0 bases; the stretch between them is 7 bases long. Counted from cysteine to phenylalanine, this CDR3 has 13 amino acids. The read is trimmed to its CDR3 DNA, 39 bases read in frame from base 1. The library was prepared using RACE. Sequencing relied on a NextSeq 500. During library preparation, unique molecular identifiers were attached to individual cDNA molecules so that TCRs could be counted in a quantitative, reproducible way. From each blood RNA sample, both TCR alpha and TCR beta chains were sequenced. The study's own analysis went as follows. The median number of TCRs per sample was over 95,000, ranging from roughly 23,224 to 690,600. V, J and CDR3 annotation of the TCR reads was performed with the Decombinator software suite. For PS versus PT1 abundance plots, all samples were subsampled to the same number of TCRs (28,000). TCRs were defined as expanded if absent before sensitization and observed at least eight times at the 2-week time point. TCRdb reprocessing: public reads trimmed at Q25 with fastp, clones called with MiXCR, in-frame beta chains kept. Each CDR3 protein gets just one entry, which takes the most common genes and DNA from the rows behind it. What appears here as the V and J calls and clone size reflects TCRdb's work, not the paper's. This sample is represented by about 160,000 distinct CDR3 sequences; about a quarter of them were singletons. The leading ten clones occupy roughly 2.2% of the sample.

General study outcomes and caveats: Significantly more large CDR3 similarity clusters were formed by expanded TCRs than by pre-sensitization or healthy control sets, consistent with antigen-driven responses. After repeated subsampling, the strength of the expansion versus patch-test correlation and the threshold at which it became significant changed. Alopecia, a presumed autoimmune disease, was present in all patients, so the immune response of the patients might differ from that of healthy individuals. DPC sensitization did not change how many TCRs were above 1 in 1000 frequency, and no evidence was found of alterations in global repertoire structure. Patch test score correlated positively with the number of PT1 expanded TCRs, reaching significance at thresholds 8, 16 and 32 but not at 4.

This sequence was found in a woman aged 18-30 years with alopecia areata. Some clones in this sample may be carry-over from other donors' samples. The specimen comprised whole blood, sampled in connection with sensitization to the hapten diphenylcyclopropenone (DPC). The V and J genes are TRBV4-3 and TRBJ2-7, and possibly TRBD2, on 5 matching bases. The CDR3 region has the sequence CASSRGASYEQYF. The DNA sequence is as follows: TGCGCCAGCAGCCGGGGAGCCTCCTACGAGCAGTACTTC.